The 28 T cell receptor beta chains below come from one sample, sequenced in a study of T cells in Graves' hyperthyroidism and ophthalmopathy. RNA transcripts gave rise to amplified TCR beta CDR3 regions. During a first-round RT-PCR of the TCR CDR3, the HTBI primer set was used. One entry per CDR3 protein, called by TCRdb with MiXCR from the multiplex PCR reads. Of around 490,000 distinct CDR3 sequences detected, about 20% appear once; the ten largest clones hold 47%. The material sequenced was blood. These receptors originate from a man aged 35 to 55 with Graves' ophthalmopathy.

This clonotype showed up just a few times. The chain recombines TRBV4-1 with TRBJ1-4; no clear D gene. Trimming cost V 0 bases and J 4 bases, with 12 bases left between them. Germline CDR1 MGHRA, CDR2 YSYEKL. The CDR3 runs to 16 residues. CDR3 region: CASSQEVRLRNEKLFF. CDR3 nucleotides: TGCGCCAGCAGCCAAGAAGTCCGGCTACGTAATGAAAAACTGTTTTTT.

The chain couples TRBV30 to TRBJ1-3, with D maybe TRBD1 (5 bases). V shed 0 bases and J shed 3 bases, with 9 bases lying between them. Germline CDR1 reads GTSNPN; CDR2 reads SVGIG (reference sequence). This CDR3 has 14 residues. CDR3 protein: CAWSVGGNGNTIYF. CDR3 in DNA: TGTGCCTGGAGTGTTGGGGGAAATGGAAACACCATATATTTT. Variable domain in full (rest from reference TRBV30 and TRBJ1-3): SQTIHQWPATLVQPVGSPLSLECTVEGTSNPNLYWYRQAAGRGLQLLFYSVGIGQISSEVPQNLSASRPQDRQFILSSKKLLLSDSGFYLCAWSVGGNGNTIYFGEGSWLTVV.

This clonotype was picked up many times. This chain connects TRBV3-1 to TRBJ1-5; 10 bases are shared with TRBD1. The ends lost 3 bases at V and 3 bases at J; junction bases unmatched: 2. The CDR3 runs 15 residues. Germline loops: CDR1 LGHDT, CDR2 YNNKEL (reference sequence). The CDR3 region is CASSQGQGYNQPQHF. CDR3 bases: TGTGCCAGCAGCCAGGGACAGGGGTACAATCAGCCCCAGCATTTT.

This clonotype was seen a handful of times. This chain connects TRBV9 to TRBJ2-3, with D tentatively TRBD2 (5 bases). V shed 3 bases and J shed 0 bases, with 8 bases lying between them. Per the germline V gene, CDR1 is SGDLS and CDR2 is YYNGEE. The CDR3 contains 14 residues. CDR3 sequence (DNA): TGTGCCAGCAGCGGAAAGCGGAGCACAGATACGCAGTATTTT. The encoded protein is CASSGKRSTDTQYF.

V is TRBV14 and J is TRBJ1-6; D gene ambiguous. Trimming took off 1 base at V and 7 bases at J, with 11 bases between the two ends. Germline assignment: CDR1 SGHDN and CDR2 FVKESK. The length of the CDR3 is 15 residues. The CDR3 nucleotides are TGTGCCAGCAGCCAAGTCTCGGGGTTAAATTCACCCCTCCACTTT. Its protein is CASSQVSGLNSPLHF.

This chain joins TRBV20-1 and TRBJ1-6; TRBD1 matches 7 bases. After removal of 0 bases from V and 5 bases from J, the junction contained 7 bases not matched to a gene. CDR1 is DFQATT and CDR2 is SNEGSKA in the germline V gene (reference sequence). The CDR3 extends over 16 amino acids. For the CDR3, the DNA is TGCAGTGCTAGAGAAAGGGGGCAGCTTAATAATTCACCCCTCCACTTT. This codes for CSARERGQLNNSPLHF.

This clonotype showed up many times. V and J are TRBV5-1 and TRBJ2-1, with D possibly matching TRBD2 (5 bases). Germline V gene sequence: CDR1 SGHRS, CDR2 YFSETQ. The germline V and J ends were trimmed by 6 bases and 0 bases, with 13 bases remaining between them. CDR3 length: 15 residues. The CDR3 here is CASTELGSSYNEQFF. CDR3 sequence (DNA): TGCGCCAGCACCGAACTAGGTAGCTCCTACAATGAGCAGTTCTTC.

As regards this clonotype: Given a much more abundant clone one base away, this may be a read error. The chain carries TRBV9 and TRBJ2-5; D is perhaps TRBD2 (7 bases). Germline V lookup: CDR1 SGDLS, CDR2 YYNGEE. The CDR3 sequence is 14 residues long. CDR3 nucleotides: TGTGCCGGCAGCGTAGAGGGGGGGAAAGAGACCCAGTACTTC. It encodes CAGSVEGGKETQYF.

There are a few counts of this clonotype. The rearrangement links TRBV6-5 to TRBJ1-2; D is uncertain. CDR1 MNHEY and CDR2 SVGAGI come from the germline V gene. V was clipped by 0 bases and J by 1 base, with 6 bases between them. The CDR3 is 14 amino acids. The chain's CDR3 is CASSYSGINYGYTF. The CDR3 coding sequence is TGTGCCAGCAGTTACTCAGGGATTAACTATGGCTACACCTTC.

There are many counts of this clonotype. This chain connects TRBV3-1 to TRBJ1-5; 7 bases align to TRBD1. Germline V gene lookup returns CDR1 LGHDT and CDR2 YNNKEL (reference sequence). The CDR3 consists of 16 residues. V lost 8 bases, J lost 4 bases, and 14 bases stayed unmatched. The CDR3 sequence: CASCDREGVLNQPQHF. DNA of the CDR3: TGTGCCAGCTGTGACAGGGAAGGTGTCCTAAATCAGCCCCAGCATTTT.

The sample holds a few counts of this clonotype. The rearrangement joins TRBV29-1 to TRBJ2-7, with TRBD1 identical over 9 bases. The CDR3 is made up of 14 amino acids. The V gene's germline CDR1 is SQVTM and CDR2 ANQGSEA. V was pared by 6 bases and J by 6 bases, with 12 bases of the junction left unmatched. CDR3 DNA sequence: TGCAGCGTGGACAGGGGAGCAGGTGGGGGCGAGCAGTACTTC. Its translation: CSVDRGAGGGEQYF.

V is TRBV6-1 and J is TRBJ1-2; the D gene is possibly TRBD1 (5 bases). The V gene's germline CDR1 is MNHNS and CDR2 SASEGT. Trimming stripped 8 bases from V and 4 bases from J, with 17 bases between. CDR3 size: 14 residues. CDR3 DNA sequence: TGTGCCAGCTCACAGTTATTCGGGGGCTATGGCTACACCTTC. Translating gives CASSQLFGGYGYTF.

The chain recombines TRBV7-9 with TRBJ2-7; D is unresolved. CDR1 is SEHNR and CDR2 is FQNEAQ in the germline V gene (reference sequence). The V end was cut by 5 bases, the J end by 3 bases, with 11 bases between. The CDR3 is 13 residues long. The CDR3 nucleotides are TGTGCCAGCAGCCGACCAGACGGCTACGAGCAGTACTTC. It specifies CASSRPDGYEQYF. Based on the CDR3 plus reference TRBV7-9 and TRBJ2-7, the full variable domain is DTGVSQNPRHKITKRGQNVTFRCDPISEHNRLYWYRQTLGQGPEFLTYFQNEAQLEKSRLLSDRFSAERPKGSFSTLEIQRTEQGDSAMYLCASSRPDGYEQYFGPGTRLTVT.

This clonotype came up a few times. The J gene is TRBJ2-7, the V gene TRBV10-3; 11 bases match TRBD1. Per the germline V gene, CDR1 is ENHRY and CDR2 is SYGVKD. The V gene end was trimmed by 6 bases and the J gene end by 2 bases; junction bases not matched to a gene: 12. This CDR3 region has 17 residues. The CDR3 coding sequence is TGTGCCATCAGCGCCGCAGGACAGGGGGCCAACACCTACGAGCAGTACTTC. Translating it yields CAISAAGQGANTYEQYF.

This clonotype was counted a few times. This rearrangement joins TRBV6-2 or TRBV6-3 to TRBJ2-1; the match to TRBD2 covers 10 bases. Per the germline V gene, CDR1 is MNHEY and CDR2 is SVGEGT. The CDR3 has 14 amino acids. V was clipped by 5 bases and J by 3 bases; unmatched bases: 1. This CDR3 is CASSGTSVYNEQFF. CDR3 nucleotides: TGTGCCAGCAGTGGGACTAGCGTCTACAATGAGCAGTTCTTC.

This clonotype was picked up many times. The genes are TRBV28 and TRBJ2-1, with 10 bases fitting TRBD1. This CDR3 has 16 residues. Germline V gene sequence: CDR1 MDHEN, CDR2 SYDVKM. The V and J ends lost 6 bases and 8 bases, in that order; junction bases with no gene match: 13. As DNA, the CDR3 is TGTGCCAGCAGCCCGTGGACAGGGGGGCCTTGGGATGAGCAGTTCTTC. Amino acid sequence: CASSPWTGGPWDEQFF.

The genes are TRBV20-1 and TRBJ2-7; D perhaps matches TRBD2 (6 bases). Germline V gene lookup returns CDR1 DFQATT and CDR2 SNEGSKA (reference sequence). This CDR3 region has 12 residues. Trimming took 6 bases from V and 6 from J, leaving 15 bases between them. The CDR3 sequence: CSAQDLSGEQYF. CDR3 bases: TGCAGTGCCCAGGACCTTAGCGGCGAGCAGTACTTC.

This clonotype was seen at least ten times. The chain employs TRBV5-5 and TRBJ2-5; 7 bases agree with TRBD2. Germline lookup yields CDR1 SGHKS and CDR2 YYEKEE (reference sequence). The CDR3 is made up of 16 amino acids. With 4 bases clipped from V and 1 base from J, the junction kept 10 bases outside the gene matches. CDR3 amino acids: CASSDGLGWGQETQYF. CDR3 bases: TGTGCCAGCAGCGACGGACTAGGATGGGGCCAAGAGACCCAGTACTTC.

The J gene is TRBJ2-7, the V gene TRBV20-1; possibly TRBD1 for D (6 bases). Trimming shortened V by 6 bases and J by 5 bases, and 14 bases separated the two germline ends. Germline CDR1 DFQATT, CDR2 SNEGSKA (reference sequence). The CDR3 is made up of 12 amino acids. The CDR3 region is CSAETGYDEQYF. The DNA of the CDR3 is TGCAGTGCCGAAACAGGGTACGACGAGCAGTACTTC.

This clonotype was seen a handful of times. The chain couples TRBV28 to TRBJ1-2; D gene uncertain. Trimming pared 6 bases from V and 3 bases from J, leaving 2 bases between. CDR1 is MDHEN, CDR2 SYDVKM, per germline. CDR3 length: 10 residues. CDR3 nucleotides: TGTGCCAGCAGCTACTATGGCTACACCTTC. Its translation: CASSYYGYTF.

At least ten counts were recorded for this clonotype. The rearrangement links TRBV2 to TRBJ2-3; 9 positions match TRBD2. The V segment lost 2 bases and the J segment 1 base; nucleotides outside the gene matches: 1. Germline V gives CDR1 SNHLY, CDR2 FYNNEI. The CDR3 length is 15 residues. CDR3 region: CASSERTSGTDTQYF. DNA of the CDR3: TGTGCCAGCAGTGAAAGGACTAGCGGCACAGATACGCAGTATTTT. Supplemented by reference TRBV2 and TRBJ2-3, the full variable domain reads EPEVTQTPSHQVTQMGQEVILRCVPISNHLYFYWYRQILGQKVEFLVSFYNNEISEKSEIFDDQFSVERPDGSNFTLKIRSTKLEDSAMYFCASSERTSGTDTQYFGPGTRLTVL.

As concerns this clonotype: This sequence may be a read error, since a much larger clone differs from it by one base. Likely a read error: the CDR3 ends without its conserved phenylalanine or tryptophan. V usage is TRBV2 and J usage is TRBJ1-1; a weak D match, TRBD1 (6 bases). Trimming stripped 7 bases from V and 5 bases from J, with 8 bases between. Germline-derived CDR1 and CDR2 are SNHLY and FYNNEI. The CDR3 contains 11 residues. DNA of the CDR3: TGTGCCAGCACTCAGGGGACTGAAGCTTTCTTA. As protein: CASTQGTEAFL.

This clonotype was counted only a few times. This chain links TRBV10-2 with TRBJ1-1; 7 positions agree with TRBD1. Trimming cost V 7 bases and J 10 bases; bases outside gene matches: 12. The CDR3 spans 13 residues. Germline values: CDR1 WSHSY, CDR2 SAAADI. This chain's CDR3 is CASIDREAYRAFF. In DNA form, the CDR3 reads TGCGCCAGCATCGACAGGGAGGCGTACCGAGCTTTCTTT.

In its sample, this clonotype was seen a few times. The DNA of the CDR3 is TGTGCCAGCAATCTCATCCGGGACACAAACAATGAGCAGTTCTTC. Translating gives CASNLIRDTNNEQFF. The V and J genes are TRBV6-1 and TRBJ2-1; D might be TRBD1 (6 bases). The CDR3 is 15 amino acids. The V and J ends lost 7 bases and 5 bases respectively, with 18 bases between them. The germline V gene has CDR1 MNHNS and CDR2 SASEGT.

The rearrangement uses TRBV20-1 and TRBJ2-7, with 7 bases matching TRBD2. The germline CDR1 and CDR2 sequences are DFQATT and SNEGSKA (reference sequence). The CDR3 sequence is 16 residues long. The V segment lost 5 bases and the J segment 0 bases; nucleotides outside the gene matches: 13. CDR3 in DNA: TGCAGTGCTCGTAGTAGCGGGTCCAGGACCTCCTACGAGCAGTACTTC. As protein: CSARSSGSRTSYEQYF.

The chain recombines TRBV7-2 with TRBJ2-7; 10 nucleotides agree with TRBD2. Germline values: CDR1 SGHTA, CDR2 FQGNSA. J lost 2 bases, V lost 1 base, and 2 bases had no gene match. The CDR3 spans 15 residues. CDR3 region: CASSLVLAGAYEQYF. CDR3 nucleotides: TGTGCCAGCAGCTTAGTCCTAGCGGGGGCCTACGAGCAGTACTTC.

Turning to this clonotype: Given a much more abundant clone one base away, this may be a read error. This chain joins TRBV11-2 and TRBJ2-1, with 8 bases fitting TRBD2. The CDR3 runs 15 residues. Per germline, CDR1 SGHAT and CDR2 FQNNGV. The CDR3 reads CAGSAQAGAYNEQFF. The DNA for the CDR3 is TGTGCCGGCAGCGCACAAGCGGGGGCCTACAATGAGCAGTTCTTC. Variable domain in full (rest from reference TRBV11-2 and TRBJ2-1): EAGVAQSPRYKIIEKRQSVAFWCNPISGHATLYWYQQILGQGPKLLIQFQNNGVVDDSQLPKDRFSAERLKGVDSTLKIQPAKLEDSAVYLCAGSAQAGAYNEQFFGPGTRLTVL.

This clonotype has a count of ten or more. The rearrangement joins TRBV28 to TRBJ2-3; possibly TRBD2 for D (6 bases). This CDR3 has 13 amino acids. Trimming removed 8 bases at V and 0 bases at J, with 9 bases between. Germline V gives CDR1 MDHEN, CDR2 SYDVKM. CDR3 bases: TGTGCCAGCGCGGGACCTAGCACAGATACGCAGTATTTT. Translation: CASAGPSTDTQYF.